Shown below are 30 T cell receptor beta chains from a single sample sequenced in a study of T-cell memory formation after mild COVID-19. TCRdb re-called the 5' RACE reads through MiXCR, storing one row per CDR3 protein. Seen here are around 510,000 distinct CDR3 sequences, less than 25% observed once, and the top ten hold 7% to 9%. The sample was PBMCs or a T cell subset sorted from them (not recorded which). These receptors all come from an adult woman who had mild COVID-19 (a few samples of this study predate the infection). Cell type and time point are not known.

Only a few counts were recorded for this clonotype. The chain uses TRBV6-5 and TRBJ2-2, with 7 nucleotides matching TRBD1. With 7 bases clipped from V and 6 bases from J, the junction kept 11 bases outside the gene matches. Germline-derived CDR1 and CDR2 are MNHEY and SVGAGI. The CDR3 loop spans 15 amino acids. The CDR3 DNA is TGTGCCAGCACCCGTACCGCCGACAGGGCCGGGGAGCTGTTTTTT. Translating it yields CASTRTADRAGELFF.

This clonotype was found many times. This chain uses TRBV4-1 with TRBJ2-1; perhaps TRBD1 as D (5 bases). The V gene lost 5 bases and the J gene lost 2 bases, with 7 bases spanning the gap. CDR1 and CDR2 from the germline V gene are MGHRA and YSYEKL. The length of the CDR3 is 13 residues. The CDR3 DNA is TGCGCCAGCAGCTCAGGGACCTACAATGAGCAGTTCTTC. Translation: CASSSGTYNEQFF.

This sequence joins TRBV4-1 and TRBJ1-4, with D possibly TRBD1 on 6 matching bases. CDR1 and CDR2 (germline): MGHRA, YSYEKL. The CDR3 loop spans 14 amino acids. The V and J ends lost 0 bases and 8 bases respectively, with 10 bases between them. The CDR3 DNA is TGCGCCAGCAGCCAAGAGAGGGGGAGGGAAAAACTGTTTTTT. This encodes CASSQERGREKLFF.

The chain uses TRBV7-3 and TRBJ2-1; 7 nucleotides line up with TRBD2. The V gene's germline CDR1 is SGHTA and CDR2 FQGTGA. The V segment lost 4 bases and the J segment 6 bases; nucleotides outside the gene matches: 6. This CDR3 comprises 14 residues. CDR3 protein: CASSSAGTTNEQFF. CDR3 nucleotide sequence: TGTGCCAGCAGCTCGGCCGGGACTACCAATGAGCAGTTCTTC.

The CDR3 DNA follows: TGTGCCAGCAGTGAAAAAAAGACAGGGAACACTGAAGCTTTCTTT. It yields the protein CASSEKKTGNTEAFF. The V call is TRBV2, the J call TRBJ1-1; possibly TRBD1 for D (6 bases). Trimming removed 2 bases from V and 1 base from J, with 11 bases in between. CDR3 size: 15 residues. The germline gives CDR1 SNHLY, CDR2 FYNNEI.

This clonotype was observed a few times. This sequence joins TRBV7-8 and TRBJ2-4, with D maybe TRBD2 (5 bases). V lost 5 bases and J lost 0, with 11 bases in between. Germline CDR1 is SGHVS and CDR2 is FQNEAQ. The CDR3 is 15 amino acids. The CDR3 sequence is CASSPADVAKNIQYF. DNA for the CDR3: TGTGCCAGCAGCCCAGCGGATGTAGCCAAAAACATTCAGTACTTC. The whole variable domain, filled in from reference TRBV7-8 and TRBJ2-4, reads GAGVSQSPRYKVAKRGQDVALRCDPISGHVSLFWYQQALGQGPEFLTYFQNEAQLDKSGLPSDRFFAERPEGSVSTLKIQRTQQEDSAVYLCASSPADVAKNIQYFGAGTRLSVL.

This clonotype was detected only once. A much larger clonotype is one base distant, so this may be a read error. V gene TRBV4-2 combines with J gene TRBJ1-4; D call uncertain. CDR1 and CDR2 from the germline V gene are LGHNA and YNFKEQ. Trimming shortened V by 5 bases and J by 8 bases, and 9 bases separated the two germline ends. The CDR3 spans 12 residues. CDR3 region: CASSNVREKLFF. CDR3 coding DNA: TGTGCCAGCAGCAATGTCCGAGAAAAACTGTTTTTT.

The chain joins TRBV7-9 to TRBJ1-1, with 7 positions matching TRBD1. In germline, CDR1 is SEHNR, CDR2 FQNEAQ (reference sequence). The CDR3 has 15 residues. Losses at the gene ends were 3 bases for V and 3 bases for J; bases not matched to a gene: 7. CDR3 residues: CASSFWTGSDTEAFF. DNA of the CDR3: TGTGCCAGCAGCTTCTGGACAGGATCGGACACTGAAGCTTTCTTT.

The rearrangement uses TRBV12-3 or TRBV12-4 and TRBJ1-2, with D uncertain. V was trimmed by 3 bases and J by 5 bases, leaving 13 bases between them. This CDR3 spans 14 amino acids. The CDR3 DNA reads as TGTGCCAGCAGTTTCTCTGCAGGAGGGTATGGCTACACCTTC. Amino acid sequence: CASSFSAGGYGYTF.

This clonotype was seen more than once but under ten times. Written as DNA, the CDR3 is TGTGCCACCAGTGGAGCGGGAGACTACAATGAGCAGTTCTTC. Encoded protein: CATSGAGDYNEQFF. This sequence joins TRBV24-1 and TRBJ2-1, with 8 bases lining up with TRBD2. Germline V gene data show CDR1 as KGHDR and CDR2 as SFDVKD. The J segment lost 3 bases and the V segment lost 5 bases, leaving 2 bases of the junction unmatched. The CDR3 spans 14 residues.

This sequence joins TRBV7-9 and TRBJ2-2; 14 bases line up with TRBD2. Germline lookup yields CDR1 SEHNR and CDR2 FQNEAQ (reference sequence). The CDR3 runs to 19 residues. The trim removed 4 bases at V and 0 bases at J, leaving 7 bases unmatched. The CDR3 DNA sequence: TGTGCCAGCAGCTCCGGGACTAGCGGGAGAGGCCCGAACACCGGGGAGCTGTTTTTT. Protein: CASSSGTSGRGPNTGELFF.

The chain has TRBV2 and TRBJ2-3, with D tentatively TRBD2 (5 bases). V shed 2 bases and J shed 10 bases, with 19 bases lying between them. The CDR3 sequence is 15 residues long. Germline V gives CDR1 SNHLY, CDR2 FYNNEI. CDR3 sequence (DNA): TGTGCCAGCAGTGAATCGGGCCCGGGGAAAGGACCGCAGTATTTT. Translation gives CASSESGPGKGPQYF.

In this sample, this clonotype turned up a few times. V and J are TRBV7-8 and TRBJ2-1; D perhaps matches TRBD1 (6 bases). V lost 6 bases and J 0 bases, leaving 15 bases between the germline ends. Germline CDR1 SGHVS, CDR2 FQNEAQ. The length of the CDR3 is 16 residues. CDR3 region: CASRSRQESSYNEQFF. The CDR3 DNA follows: TGTGCCAGCAGATCAAGACAGGAGAGCTCCTACAATGAGCAGTTCTTC.

This clonotype was counted between two and nine times. The gene calls are TRBV5-1 and TRBJ1-1, with D perhaps matching TRBD1 (6 bases). Trimming removed 4 bases at V and 5 bases at J, with 21 bases between. Germline values: CDR1 SGHRS, CDR2 YFSETQ. This CDR3 region has 16 residues. CDR3 DNA: TGCGCCAGCAGCCTTTTAGACACAGGGTCCGGTACTGAAGCTTTCTTT. Translating gives CASSLLDTGSGTEAFF.

V gene TRBV5-1 combines with J gene TRBJ2-2, with D possibly matching TRBD2 (6 bases). Germline-derived CDR1 and CDR2 are SGHRS and YFSETQ. V was pared by 5 bases and J by 6 bases, with 17 bases between. This CDR3 region has 15 residues. The CDR3, as DNA: TGCGCCAGCAGTTCCCTCGTGCGGGGCGCCGGGGAGCTGTTTTTT. It is translated as CASSSLVRGAGELFF. Combining the CDR3 with reference TRBV5-1 and TRBJ2-2 gives the whole variable domain KAGVTQTPRYLIKTRGQQVTLSCSPISGHRSVSWYQQTPGQGLQFLFEYFSETQRNKGNFPGRFSGRQFSNSRSEMNVSTLELGDSALYLCASSSLVRGAGELFFGEGSRLTVL.

This chain joins TRBV5-6 and TRBJ1-2; a possible D gene is TRBD1 (6 bases). Trimming stripped 4 bases from V and 4 bases from J, with 14 bases between. From germline, CDR1 is SGHDT and CDR2 YYEEEE. CDR3 size: 14 residues. CDR3 nucleotides: TGTGCCAGCAGCGACACAGGGTTCGGCTATGGCTACACCTTC. Protein sequence: CASSDTGFGYGYTF.

The chain links TRBV24-1 to TRBJ1-5, with D possibly being TRBD1 (6 bases). Germline-derived CDR1 and CDR2 are KGHDR and SFDVKD. The V gene lost 4 bases and the J gene lost 0 bases, with 24 bases spanning the gap. The CDR3 loop spans 20 amino acids. CDR3 loop: CATSDGDMLGSDYSNQPQHF. In DNA, the CDR3 is TGTGCCACCAGTGACGGGGACATGTTGGGGTCGGATTATAGCAATCAGCCCCAGCATTTT.

The chain uses TRBV20-1 and TRBJ2-1; either TRBD1 or TRBD2 may fit D (5 bases each). From germline, CDR1 is DFQATT and CDR2 SNEGSKA (reference sequence). The V and J ends lost 8 bases and 5 bases respectively, with 19 bases between them. The length of the CDR3 is 14 residues. CDR3 sequence reads: CSSLPGRGNNEQFF. As DNA, the CDR3 is TGCAGTTCCCTTCCAGGGAGAGGTAACAATGAGCAGTTCTTC.

This clonotype has a handful of counts. The chain carries TRBV27 and TRBJ2-5; 10 nucleotides align to TRBD1. V lost 1 base and J lost 5; bases outside the gene matches: 10. This CDR3 spans 17 amino acids. Germline CDR1 MNHEY, CDR2 SMNVEV (reference sequence). Here the CDR3 reads CASSLFPPTGGGETQYF. The CDR3 DNA follows: TGTGCCAGCAGTTTATTTCCACCGACAGGGGGCGGGGAGACCCAGTACTTC.

V usage is TRBV4-2 and J usage is TRBJ2-7; D unclear. The length of the CDR3 is 18 residues. V dropped 0 bases and J dropped 3 bases, with 21 bases sitting between them. Germline V gene data show CDR1 as LGHNA and CDR2 as YNFKEQ. In nucleotides, the CDR3 is TGTGCCAGCAGCCAAGAGAGGTCGGCCGCCGCATCGGTCTACGAGCAGTACTTC. This encodes CASSQERSAAASVYEQYF.

The sample holds many counts of this clonotype. V usage is TRBV6-5 and J usage is TRBJ2-7, with D possibly being TRBD2 (5 bases). This CDR3 has 14 residues. Germline CDR1 is MNHEY and CDR2 is SVGAGI. The germline V and J ends were trimmed by 7 bases and 5 bases, with 18 bases remaining between them. The CDR3 region has the DNA TGTGCCAGCACCTCGAGAGGGAGTGTCCACGAGCAGTACTTC. Its protein product is CASTSRGSVHEQYF.

The chain has TRBV5-1 and TRBJ2-3; TRBD1 matches at 9 bases. The length of the CDR3 is 15 residues. V gave up 4 bases and J gave up 3 bases; unmatched junction bases: 6. Germline V gene lookup returns CDR1 SGHRS and CDR2 YFSETQ. The CDR3 DNA reads as TGCGCCAGCAGCATAGACAGGGGGGAGACAGATACGCAGTATTTT. Residues: CASSIDRGETDTQYF.

The V call is TRBV2, the J call TRBJ1-4; 7 positions match TRBD1. The V segment lost 5 bases and the J segment 0 bases; nucleotides outside the gene matches: 6. Germline V gives CDR1 SNHLY, CDR2 FYNNEI. This CDR3 comprises 16 residues. The chain's CDR3 is CASSTPGQATNEKLFF. In DNA, the CDR3 is TGTGCCAGCAGTACTCCAGGACAGGCAACTAATGAAAAACTGTTTTTT.

The genes are TRBV5-1 and TRBJ2-1; TRBD2 agrees at 12 bases. The germline V gene encodes CDR1 SGHRS and CDR2 YFSETQ. The junction had 8 bases not matched to a gene; V was cut back by 4 bases and J by 6 bases. The CDR3 has 16 amino acids. This CDR3 reads CASSRLPSGGANEQFF. In nucleotides, the CDR3 is TGCGCCAGCAGCAGACTCCCTAGCGGGGGGGCCAATGAGCAGTTCTTC.

This chain links TRBV20-1 with TRBJ2-1; either TRBD1 or TRBD2 may fit D (5 bases each). The V end was cut by 3 bases, the J end by 5 bases, with 14 bases between. The CDR3 is 14 amino acids. The germline gives CDR1 DFQATT, CDR2 SNEGSKA (reference sequence). CDR3 nucleotide sequence: TGCAGTGCTAGGCCGGGACGGGCTAACAATGAGCAGTTCTTC. Translating gives CSARPGRANNEQFF.

The chain carries TRBV7-9 and TRBJ1-4; D is undetermined. Germline V lookup: CDR1 SEHNR, CDR2 FQNEAQ (reference sequence). This CDR3 is 15 amino acids long. The ends were cut back, 1 base at V and 0 bases at J, with 6 bases in the middle. The CDR3 loop is CASSLDSATNEKLFF. The CDR3 bases are TGTGCCAGCAGCTTAGATTCGGCAACTAATGAAAAACTGTTTTTT. Drawing the rest from reference TRBV7-9 and TRBJ1-4, the complete variable domain is DTGVSQNPRHKITKRGQNVTFRCDPISEHNRLYWYRQTLGQGPEFLTYFQNEAQLEKSRLLSDRFSAERPKGSFSTLEIQRTEQGDSAMYLCASSLDSATNEKLFFGSGTQLSVL.

This chain joins TRBV4-1 and TRBJ1-4; a weak D match, TRBD1 (5 bases). Germline lookup yields CDR1 MGHRA and CDR2 YSYEKL. Trimming cost V 0 bases and J 8 bases, with 16 bases left between them. CDR3 length: 16 residues. CDR3 protein: CASSQEGAGPGEKLFF. The CDR3, as DNA: TGCGCCAGCAGCCAAGAAGGGGCCGGACCTGGGGAAAAACTGTTTTTT.

In its sample, this clonotype was seen a few times. The CDR3 loop is CASSPVLNTEAFF. The CDR3 bases are TGTGCCAGCTCCCCCGTTCTGAACACTGAAGCTTTCTTT. V gene TRBV18 combines with J gene TRBJ1-1; D is ambiguous. From germline, CDR1 is KGHSH and CDR2 LQKENI. The V end was cut by 6 bases, the J end by 0 bases, with 8 bases between. This CDR3 comprises 13 residues.

The chain has TRBV4-2 and TRBJ2-1, with TRBD2 identical over 10 bases. The V and J ends lost 0 bases and 0 bases, in that order; junction bases with no gene match: 5. CDR3 size: 18 residues. In germline, CDR1 is LGHNA, CDR2 YNFKEQ. In DNA form, the CDR3 reads TGTGCCAGCAGCCAAGATACTAGCGGGGTGCTCTCCTACAATGAGCAGTTCTTC. Protein product: CASSQDTSGVLSYNEQFF.

This clonotype was picked up a small number of times. The CDR3 is CASSPLAGGAVNEQFF. CDR3 bases: TGTGCCAGCAGCCCTCTAGCGGGAGGGGCGGTCAATGAGCAGTTCTTC. V usage is TRBV12-3 or TRBV12-4 and J usage is TRBJ2-1; 12 nucleotides agree with TRBD2. The CDR3 is 16 amino acids. Unmatched junction bases numbered 9, after V lost 6 bases and J lost 6 bases.